This T cell receptor (beta chain) was observed in a study of ipilimumab plus nivolumab after autologous stem cell transplantation. Study as a whole: Median doses per patient: roughly five ipilimumab, about 8 nivolumab.

The CDR3 runs to 15 residues. V was clipped by 10 bases and J by 1 base, with 17 bases between them. The germline V gene has CDR1 SNHLY and CDR2 FYNNEI. As concerns this clone: Its antigen is still unknown.

Patients got ipilimumab 1 mg/kg beginning 14 to 28 days post-transplant. Patients got 3 mg/kg IV nivolumab weeks 1, 4, 7, 10, then biweekly through week 26. Clones were read by immunoSEQ multiplex PCR, and TCRdb kept only the in-frame ones, dropping some. The sample consists of fewer than 30,000 clones, more than 70% of them appearing once. Findings and caveats of the study: Authors suggest TCR repertoire, Treg phenotype and gut microbiota support further study.

The chain couples TRBV2 to TRBJ1-5; the D gene is possibly TRBD1 (5 bases). The sequence came from a male donor with diffuse large B-cell lymphoma. The source was PBMCs, collected in a trial of ipilimumab plus nivolumab as post-transplant consolidation. The CDR3 nucleotides are TGTGCCACCGATACGGGGGAGCAAAGCAATCAGCCCCAGCATTTT. Translated, it gives CATDTGEQSNQPQHF.